The TCR beta chain under discussion was sequenced for a study of shared clonotypes between healthy human individuals. A word on this clone: Its antigen remains unidentified.

The CDR3 runs to 13 residues. Losses at the gene ends were 11 bases for V and 0 bases for J; bases not matched to a gene: 7. From germline, CDR1 is LNHNV and CDR2 YYDKDF (reference sequence). Study results and limitations: Sampling covered nothing but blood. Tissue TCR repertoires likely differ from those found in blood.

Investigators spread the genomic DNA of each subset evenly over several immunoSEQ plates. Clones were read by immunoSEQ multiplex PCR, and TCRdb kept only the in-frame ones, dropping some. The data contain hundreds of thousands of clones, around 80% of them singletons. There were only Caucasian adults among the donors, and all lived in Nashville, Tennessee. This sequence joins TRBV15 and TRBJ2-7, with TRBD2 identical over 7 bases. The origin of this receptor is a woman aged 40 to 50 in good health. Some clones in this sample may be carry-over from other donors' samples. Sequencing used PBMCs. CDR3 bases: TGTGCCGCAGACCAGCGGGGCTCCTACGAGCAGTACTTC. Translation gives CAADQRGSYEQYF.